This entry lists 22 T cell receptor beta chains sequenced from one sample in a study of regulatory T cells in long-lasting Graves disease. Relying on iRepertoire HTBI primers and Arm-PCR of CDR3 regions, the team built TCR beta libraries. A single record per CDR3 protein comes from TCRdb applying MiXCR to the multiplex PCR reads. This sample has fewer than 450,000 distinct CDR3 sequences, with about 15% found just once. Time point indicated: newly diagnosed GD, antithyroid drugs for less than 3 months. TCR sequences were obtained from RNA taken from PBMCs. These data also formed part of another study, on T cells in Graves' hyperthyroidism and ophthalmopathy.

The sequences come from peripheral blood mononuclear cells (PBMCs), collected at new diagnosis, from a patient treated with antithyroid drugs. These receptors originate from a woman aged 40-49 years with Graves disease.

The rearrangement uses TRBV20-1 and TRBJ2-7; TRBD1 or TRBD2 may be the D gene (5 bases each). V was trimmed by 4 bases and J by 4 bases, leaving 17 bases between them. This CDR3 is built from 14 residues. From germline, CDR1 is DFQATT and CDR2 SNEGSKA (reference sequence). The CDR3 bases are TGCAGTGCTAACCCCCAGAGGGGCGGGTACGAGCAGTACTTC. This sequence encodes CSANPQRGGYEQYF.

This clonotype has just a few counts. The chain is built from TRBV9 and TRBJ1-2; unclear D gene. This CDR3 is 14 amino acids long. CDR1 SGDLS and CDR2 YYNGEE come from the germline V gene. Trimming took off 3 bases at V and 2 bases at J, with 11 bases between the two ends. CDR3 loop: CASSAMGGNYGYTF. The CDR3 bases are TGTGCCAGCAGCGCAATGGGCGGGAACTATGGCTACACCTTC.

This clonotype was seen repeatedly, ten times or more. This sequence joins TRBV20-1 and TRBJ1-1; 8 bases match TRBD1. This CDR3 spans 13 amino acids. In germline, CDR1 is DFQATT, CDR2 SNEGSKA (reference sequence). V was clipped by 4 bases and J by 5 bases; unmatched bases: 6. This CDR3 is CSAMTGANTEAFF. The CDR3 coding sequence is TGCAGTGCTATGACAGGGGCGAATACTGAAGCTTTCTTT.

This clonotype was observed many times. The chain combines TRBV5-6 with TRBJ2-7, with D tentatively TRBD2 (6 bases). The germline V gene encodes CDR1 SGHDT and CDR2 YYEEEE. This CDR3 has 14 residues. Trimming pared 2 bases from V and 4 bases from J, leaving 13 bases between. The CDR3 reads CASSFGEDLYEQYF. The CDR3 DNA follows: TGTGCCAGCAGCTTTGGGGAGGACCTATACGAGCAGTACTTC.

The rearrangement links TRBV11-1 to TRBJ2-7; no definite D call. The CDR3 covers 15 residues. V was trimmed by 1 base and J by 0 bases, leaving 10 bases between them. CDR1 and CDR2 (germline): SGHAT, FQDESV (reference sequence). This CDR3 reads CASSLVYDNSYEQYF. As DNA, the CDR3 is TGTGCCAGCAGCTTAGTCTACGACAACTCCTACGAGCAGTACTTC.

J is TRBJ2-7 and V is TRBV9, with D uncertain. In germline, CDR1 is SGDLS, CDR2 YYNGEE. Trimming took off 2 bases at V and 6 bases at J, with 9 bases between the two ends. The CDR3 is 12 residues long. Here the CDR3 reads CASSVLAGEQYF. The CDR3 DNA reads TGTGCCAGCAGCGTCTTAGCTGGCGAGCAGTACTTC.

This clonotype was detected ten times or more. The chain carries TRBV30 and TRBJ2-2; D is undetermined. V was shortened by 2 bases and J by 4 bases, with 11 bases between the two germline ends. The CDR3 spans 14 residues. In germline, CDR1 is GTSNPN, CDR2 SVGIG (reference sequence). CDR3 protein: CAWSTAGLTGELFF. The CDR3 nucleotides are TGTGCCTGGAGTACGGCAGGCCTCACCGGGGAGCTGTTTTTT.

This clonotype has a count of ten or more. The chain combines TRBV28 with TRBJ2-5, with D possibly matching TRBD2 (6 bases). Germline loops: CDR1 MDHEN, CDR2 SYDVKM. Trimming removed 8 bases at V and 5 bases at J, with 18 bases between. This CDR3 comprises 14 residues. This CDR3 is CASCMGGNIETQYF. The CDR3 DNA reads TGTGCCAGCTGCATGGGGGGAAATATCGAGACCCAGTACTTC.

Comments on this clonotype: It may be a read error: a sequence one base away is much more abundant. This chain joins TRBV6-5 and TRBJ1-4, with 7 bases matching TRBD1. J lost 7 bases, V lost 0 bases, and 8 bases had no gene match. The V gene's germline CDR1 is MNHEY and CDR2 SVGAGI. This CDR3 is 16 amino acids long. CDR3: CASSYSEGAAGEKLFF. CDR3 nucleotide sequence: TGTGCCAGCAGTTACTCCGAGGGGGCCGCGGGTGAAAAACTGTTTTTT.

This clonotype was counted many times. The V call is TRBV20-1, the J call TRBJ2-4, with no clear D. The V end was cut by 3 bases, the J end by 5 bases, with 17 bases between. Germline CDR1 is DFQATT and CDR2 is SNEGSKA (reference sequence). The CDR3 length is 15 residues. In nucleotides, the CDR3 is TGCAGTGCTAGCCGGAATAGCCAGAACCAAAACATTCAGTACTTC. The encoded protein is CSASRNSQNQNIQYF.

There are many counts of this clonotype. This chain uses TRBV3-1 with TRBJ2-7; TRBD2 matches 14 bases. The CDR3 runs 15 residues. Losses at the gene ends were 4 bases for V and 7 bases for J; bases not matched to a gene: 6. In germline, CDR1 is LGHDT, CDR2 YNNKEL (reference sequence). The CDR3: CASSLTGTSGREQYF. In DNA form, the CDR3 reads TGTGCCAGCAGCCTCACCGGGACTAGCGGGAGAGAGCAGTACTTC.

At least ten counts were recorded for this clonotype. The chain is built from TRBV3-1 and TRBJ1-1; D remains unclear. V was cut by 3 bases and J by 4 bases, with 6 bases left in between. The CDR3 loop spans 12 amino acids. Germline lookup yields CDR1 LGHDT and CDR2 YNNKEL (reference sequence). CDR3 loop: CASSQWRTEAFF. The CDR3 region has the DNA TGTGCCAGCAGCCAGTGGCGCACTGAAGCTTTCTTT.

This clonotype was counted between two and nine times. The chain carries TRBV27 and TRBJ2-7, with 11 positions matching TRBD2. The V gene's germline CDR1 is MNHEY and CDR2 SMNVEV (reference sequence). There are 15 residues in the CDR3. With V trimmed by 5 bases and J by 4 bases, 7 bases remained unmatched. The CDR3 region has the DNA TGTGCCAGCAGTATCACTAGCGGGAGTTGGTACGAGCAGTACTTC. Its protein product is CASSITSGSWYEQYF.

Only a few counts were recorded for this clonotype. Here the CDR3 DNA reads TGTGCCAGCAGCCAGGAAACCGGGACTAGCGGTGTCACCGGGGAGCTGTTTTTT. It is translated as CASSQETGTSGVTGELFF. This chain joins TRBV3-1 and TRBJ2-2; 11 bases fit TRBD2. The V and J ends lost 3 bases and 4 bases, in that order; junction bases with no gene match: 10. This CDR3 region has 18 residues. Germline V gives CDR1 LGHDT, CDR2 YNNKEL (reference sequence).

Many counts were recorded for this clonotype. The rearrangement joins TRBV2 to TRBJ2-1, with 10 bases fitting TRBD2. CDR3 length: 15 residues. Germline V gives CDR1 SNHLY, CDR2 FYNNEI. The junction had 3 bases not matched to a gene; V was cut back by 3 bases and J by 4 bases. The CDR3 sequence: CASSDQAGGYNEQFF. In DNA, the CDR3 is TGTGCCAGCAGTGATCAAGCGGGAGGGTACAATGAGCAGTTCTTC.

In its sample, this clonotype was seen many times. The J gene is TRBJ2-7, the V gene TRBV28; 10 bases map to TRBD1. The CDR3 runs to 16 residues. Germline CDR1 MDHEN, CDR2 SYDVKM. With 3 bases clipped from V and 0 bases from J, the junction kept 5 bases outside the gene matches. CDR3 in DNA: TGTGCCAGCAGTTTCTCGACAGGGGGCCTCTCCTACGAGCAGTACTTC. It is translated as CASSFSTGGLSYEQYF. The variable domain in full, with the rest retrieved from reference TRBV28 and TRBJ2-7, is DVKVTQSSRYLVKRTGEKVFLECVQDMDHENMFWYRQDPGLGLRLIYFSYDVKMKEKGDIPEGYSVSREKKERFSLILESASTNQTSMYLCASSFSTGGLSYEQYFGPGTRLTVT.

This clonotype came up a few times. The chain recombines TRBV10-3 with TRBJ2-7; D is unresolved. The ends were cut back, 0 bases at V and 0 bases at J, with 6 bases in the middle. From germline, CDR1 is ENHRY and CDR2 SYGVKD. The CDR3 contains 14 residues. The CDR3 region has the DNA TGTGCCATCAGTGAGTCGAGCTTCTCCTACGAGCAGTACTTC. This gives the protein CAISESSFSYEQYF.

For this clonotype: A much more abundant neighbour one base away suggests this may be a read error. Here the CDR3 DNA reads TGTGCCAGCAGGATAACGGGGGACCTGTACTTC. Protein product: CASRITGDLYF. The chain links TRBV12-3 or TRBV12-4 to TRBJ2-7, with D possibly TRBD2 on 6 matching bases. This CDR3 contains 11 residues. Trimming left V 6 bases short and J 12 bases short, with 15 bases between.

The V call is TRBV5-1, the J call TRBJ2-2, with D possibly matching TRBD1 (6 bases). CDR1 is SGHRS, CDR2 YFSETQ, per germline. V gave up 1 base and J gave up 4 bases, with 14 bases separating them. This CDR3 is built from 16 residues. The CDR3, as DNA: TGCGCCAGCAGCTTGTCCGGGACACTCACCACCGGGGAGCTGTTTTTT. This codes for CASSLSGTLTTGELFF.

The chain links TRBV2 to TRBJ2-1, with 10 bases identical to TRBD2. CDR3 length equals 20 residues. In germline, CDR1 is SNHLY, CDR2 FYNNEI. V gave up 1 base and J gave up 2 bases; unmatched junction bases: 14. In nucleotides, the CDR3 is TGTGCCAGCAGTGAAGGGGCTAGCGGGAGTCGGCCCCAGACCTACAATGAGCAGTTCTTC. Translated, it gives CASSEGASGSRPQTYNEQFF.

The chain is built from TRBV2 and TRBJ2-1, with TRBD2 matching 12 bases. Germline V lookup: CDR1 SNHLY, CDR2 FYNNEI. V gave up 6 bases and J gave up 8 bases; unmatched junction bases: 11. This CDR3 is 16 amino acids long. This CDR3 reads CASSLGLAGSSDEQFF. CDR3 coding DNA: TGTGCCAGCAGCTTGGGACTAGCGGGCAGTTCGGATGAGCAGTTCTTC.

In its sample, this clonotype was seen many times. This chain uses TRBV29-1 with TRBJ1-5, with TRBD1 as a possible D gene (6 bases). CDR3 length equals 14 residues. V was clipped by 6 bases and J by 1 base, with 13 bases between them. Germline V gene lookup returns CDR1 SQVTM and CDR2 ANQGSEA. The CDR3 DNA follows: TGCAGCGTGCTACAGGACAGAAGCAATCAGCCCCAGCATTTT. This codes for CSVLQDRSNQPQHF.